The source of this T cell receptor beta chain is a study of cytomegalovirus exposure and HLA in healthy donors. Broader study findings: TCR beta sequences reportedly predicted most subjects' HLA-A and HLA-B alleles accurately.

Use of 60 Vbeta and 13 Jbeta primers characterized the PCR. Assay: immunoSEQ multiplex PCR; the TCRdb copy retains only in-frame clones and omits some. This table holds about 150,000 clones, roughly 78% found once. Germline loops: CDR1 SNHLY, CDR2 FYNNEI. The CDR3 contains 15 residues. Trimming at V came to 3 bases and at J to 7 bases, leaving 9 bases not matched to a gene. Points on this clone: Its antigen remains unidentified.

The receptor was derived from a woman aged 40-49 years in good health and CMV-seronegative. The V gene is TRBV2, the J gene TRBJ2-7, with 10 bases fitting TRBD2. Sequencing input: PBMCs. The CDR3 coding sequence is TGTGCCAGCAGTGATTTCCCCCTACTAGCGGGAGAGCAGTACTTC. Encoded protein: CASSDFPLLAGEQYF.